This TCR beta chain originates from a study of cytomegalovirus exposure and HLA in healthy donors. Study observations and caveats: There were 150 or so TCR beta chains listed as cytomegalovirus-associated.

Nominally healthy donors were sampled, though unrecorded immune exposures were likely. The trim removed 4 bases at V and 4 bases at J, leaving 5 bases unmatched. Germline V gene sequence: CDR1 SGHRS, CDR2 YFSETQ. The CDR3 covers 15 residues. This clone was observed a few times. Its antigen is as yet unknown. Primers for the PCR totalled 60 Vbeta and 13 Jbeta. The table came from immunoSEQ multiplex PCR; TCRdb's copy has only in-frame clones and leaves some out. Altogether approximately 110,000 clones are present, around 78% being singletons, with the ten largest covering around 1.8%. J is TRBJ2-2 and V is TRBV5-1, with TRBD1 matching over 9 bases. This sequence was found in a man aged 45-65 years in good health and CMV-seronegative. Sequences were obtained from PBMCs. For the CDR3, the DNA is TGCGCCAGCAGCCGGACAGGGGCCAGCACCGGGGAGCTGTTTTTT. It yields the protein CASSRTGASTGELFF. Full variable domain (remainder filled in from reference TRBV5-1 and TRBJ2-2): KAGVTQTPRYLIKTRGQQVTLSCSPISGHRSVSWYQQTPGQGLQFLFEYFSETQRNKGNFPGRFSGRQFSNSRSEMNVSTLELGDSALYLCASSRTGASTGELFFGEGSRLTVL.